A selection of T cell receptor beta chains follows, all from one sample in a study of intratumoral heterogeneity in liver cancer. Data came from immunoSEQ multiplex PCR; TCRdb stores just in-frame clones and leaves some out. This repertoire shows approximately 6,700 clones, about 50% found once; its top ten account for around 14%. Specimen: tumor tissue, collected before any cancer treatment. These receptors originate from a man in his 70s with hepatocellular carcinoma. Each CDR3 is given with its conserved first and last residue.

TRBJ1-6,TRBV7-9,CASSNHEQQGTRSPLHF
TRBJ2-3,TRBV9,CASSASSGSHTQYF
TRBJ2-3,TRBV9,CASSTLTSGVSTDTQYF
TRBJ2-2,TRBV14,CASSLDTNTGELFF
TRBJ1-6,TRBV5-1,CASSLDGAENSPLHF
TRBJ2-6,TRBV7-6,CASSLAYSGVKALSGANVLTF
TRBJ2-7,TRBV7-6,CASSSGEGYEQYF
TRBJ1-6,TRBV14,CASSQVGGLNSPLHF
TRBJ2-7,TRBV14,CASSQRGTESSYEQYF
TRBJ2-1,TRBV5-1,CASSLEGSYNEQFF
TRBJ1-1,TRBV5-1,CASSLLGASTEAFF
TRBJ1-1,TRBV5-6,CASSRKTGVTEAFF
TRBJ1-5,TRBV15,CATSRAGINQPQHF
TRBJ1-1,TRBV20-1,CSARDLAEAFF
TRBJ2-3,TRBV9,CASSGGTSPSPSTDTQYF
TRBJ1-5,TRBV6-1,CASSDWANQPQHF
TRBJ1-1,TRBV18,CASSPGLNTEAFF
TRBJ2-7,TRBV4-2,CASSQDMGYEQYF
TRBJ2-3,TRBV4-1,CASSQDLVNTDTQYF
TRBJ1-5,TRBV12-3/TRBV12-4,CASSLMGNQPQHF
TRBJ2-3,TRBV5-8,CASSKKAPDTQYF
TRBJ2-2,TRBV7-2,CASTPGRGRNTGELFF
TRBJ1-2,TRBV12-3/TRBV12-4,CASSFGTNYGYTF
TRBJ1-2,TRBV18,CASSPQGGNYGYTF
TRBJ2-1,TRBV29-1,CSAARDAASNEQFF
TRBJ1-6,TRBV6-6,CASSFGSYNSPLHF
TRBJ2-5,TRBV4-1,CASSQDLEPYLKTQYF
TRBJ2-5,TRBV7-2,CASSLKSVAGVGAQYF
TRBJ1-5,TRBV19,CASAPKGDQRGAQPQHF
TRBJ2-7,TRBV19,CASSRTGAYEQYF
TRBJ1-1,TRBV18,CASSPRVGRNTEAFF
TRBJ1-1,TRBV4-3,CASSLLGGTEAFF
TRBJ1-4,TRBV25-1,CASSGTAPGEKLFF
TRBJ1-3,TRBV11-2,CASSLVASVGSGNTIYF
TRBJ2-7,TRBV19,CASSIEGAYEQYF
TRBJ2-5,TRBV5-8,CASSSWGHRETQYF
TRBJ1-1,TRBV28,CASIFNTEAFF
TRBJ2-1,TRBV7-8,CASSFTRGGNEQFF
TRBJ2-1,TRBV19,CASSITGRENEQFF
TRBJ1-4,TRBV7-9,CASSLGGPFGEKLFF
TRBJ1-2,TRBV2,CASSERGNGYTF
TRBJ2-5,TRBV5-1,CASSPGTGRETQYF
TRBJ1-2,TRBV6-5,CASRDRGFYGYTF
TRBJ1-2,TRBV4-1,CASSQDRGAGYGYTF
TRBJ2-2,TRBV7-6,CASSFRVGGGANTGELFF
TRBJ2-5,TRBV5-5,CASSLRDRRQETQYF
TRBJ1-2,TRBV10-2,CASGRGGETGATNYGYTF
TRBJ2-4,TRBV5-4,CASSPPGPKNIQYF
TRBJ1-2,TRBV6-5,CASRRVNYGYTF
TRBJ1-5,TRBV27,CASYYRGQGGNQPQHF
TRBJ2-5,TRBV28,CASRLAGDETQYF
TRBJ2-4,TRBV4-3,CASSQESRIASPKNIQYF
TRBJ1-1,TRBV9,CASSPASGGGEAFF
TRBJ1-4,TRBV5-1,CASSLDSYNEKLFF
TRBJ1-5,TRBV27,CASSASGGGSSNQPQHF
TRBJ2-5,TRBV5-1,CASSLVAGLASETQYF
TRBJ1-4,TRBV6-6,CASSPRQALDEKLFF